This T cell receptor (beta chain) was captured in a study of T cells in Graves' hyperthyroidism and ophthalmopathy. A word on this clonotype: The antigen is undetermined.

Study results and caveats: Ophthalmopathy was predicted by the model a median of about 6.5 months ahead of onset. Most expanded thyroid clonotypes above 0.001 also appeared in blood.

Uncontrolled infection, other autoimmune disease, pregnancy or lactation disqualified patients from enrolment. In making diagnoses, clinical symptoms, serum thyroxine and TRAb, thyroid ultrasound and orbital computed tomography were all used. RNA transcripts served as the template for amplifying TCR beta CDR3 regions. TCR CDR3 underwent first-round RT-PCR with the HTBI primer set. One entry per CDR3 protein, called by TCRdb with MiXCR from the multiplex PCR reads. The sample carries a few hundred thousand distinct CDR3 sequences, 46% recorded once. V lost 4 bases to trimming and J lost 0 bases, with 15 bases between them. Germline V gene data show CDR1 as MGHRA and CDR2 as YSYEKL. This CDR3 has 16 residues.

The chain joins TRBV4-1 to TRBJ2-5; D is possibly TRBD2 (5 bases). Sequences were obtained from peripheral blood or thyroid tissue (not recorded which). The TCR was taken from an adult woman with Graves' disease, either hyperthyroidism or ophthalmopathy (not recorded which). CDR3 sequence: CASSPFGGRNQETQYF. CDR3 nucleotides: TGCGCCAGCAGCCCATTCGGCGGGCGGAACCAAGAGACCCAGTACTTC.